One T cell receptor (beta chain) is described in this entry. TCRdb itself ran the reads through MiXCR, one entry per CDR3 protein. The sample lists about 400,000 distinct CDR3 sequences, 15% to 20% occurring once. This sample is drawn from a study of T cell repertoires in cytomegalovirus infection. This CDR3 has 16 residues. CDR1 and CDR2 from the germline V gene are LNHDA and SQIVND (reference sequence). The V end was cut by 6 bases, the J end by 0 bases, with 16 bases between. Sequencing input: PBMCs. This chain links TRBV19 with TRBJ2-3, with a weak D call TRBD2 (6 bases). This TCR was sampled from a human donor in good health (CMV status not recorded). Some clones in this sample may be carry-over from other donors' samples. The CDR3 region has the DNA TGTGCCAGTAGCGGGACTTCTCACCCTAGCACAGATACGCAGTATTTT. Encoded protein: CASSGTSHPSTDTQYF.